This record covers a single TCR beta chain. Produced via immunoSEQ multiplex PCR; TCRdb's table is partial and in-frame only. The data show 60,000 to 75,000 clones, roughly nine tenths seen once. Trimming pared 2 bases from V and 5 bases from J, leaving 12 bases between. Per the germline V gene, CDR1 is MNHEY and CDR2 is SVGAGI. This CDR3 has 14 residues. The sample belongs to a study of T cell responses to AZD1222 COVID-19 vaccine. The starting material was peripheral blood, obtained 28 days after the second AZD1222 dose. The rearrangement joins TRBV6-5 to TRBJ1-2; D is ambiguous. The receptor comes from an adult who received the AZD1222 COVID-19 vaccine. The CDR3 loop reads CASSYSGKGYGYTF. In nucleotides, the CDR3 is TGTGCCAGCAGTTACAGCGGTAAGGGATATGGCTACACCTTC.